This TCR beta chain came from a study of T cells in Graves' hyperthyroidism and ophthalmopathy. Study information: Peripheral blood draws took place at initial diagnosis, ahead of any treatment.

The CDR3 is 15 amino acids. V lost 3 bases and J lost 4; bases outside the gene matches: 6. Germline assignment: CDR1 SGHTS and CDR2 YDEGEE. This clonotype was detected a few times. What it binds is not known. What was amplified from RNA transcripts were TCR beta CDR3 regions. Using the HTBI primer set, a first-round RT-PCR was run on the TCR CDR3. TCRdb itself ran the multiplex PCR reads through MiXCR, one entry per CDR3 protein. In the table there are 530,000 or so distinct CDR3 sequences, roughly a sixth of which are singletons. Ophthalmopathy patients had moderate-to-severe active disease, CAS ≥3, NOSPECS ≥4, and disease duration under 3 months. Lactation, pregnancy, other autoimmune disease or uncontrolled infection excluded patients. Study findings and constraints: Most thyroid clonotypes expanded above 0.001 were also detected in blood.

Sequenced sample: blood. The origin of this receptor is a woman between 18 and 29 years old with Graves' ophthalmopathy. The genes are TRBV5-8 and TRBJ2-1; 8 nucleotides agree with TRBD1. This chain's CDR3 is CASSSRDRLYNEQFF. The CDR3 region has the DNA TGTGCCAGCAGCTCCCGGGACAGGCTATACAATGAGCAGTTCTTC.